Each of the 20 T cell receptor beta chains below was sequenced from the same sample in a study of breast tumors, draining lymph nodes, adjacent tissues (dated by TCRdb to the mid-2010s). The library was obtained by multiplex PCR. This sample was sequenced with an Illumina HiSeq 2000. TCRdb ran its own pipeline on the public reads, namely fastp trimming at Q25 and MiXCR clone calling, and kept in-frame beta chains. Duplicate CDR3 protein sequences are folded into a single record with the most common DNA and genes. For this sample the table gives some 170,000 distinct CDR3 sequences, of which 33% were detected only once. The ten largest clones represent less than 4% of the sample. The axillary draining lymph nodes of breast cancer patients were the source of the lymph node samples. Sequenced material: axillary lymph node tissue. All receptors derive from a female donor with breast cancer. Some clones in this sample may be carry-over from other donors' samples.

This clonotype occurred many times. The V call is TRBV28, the J call TRBJ2-7, with TRBD2 matching over 11 bases. The length of the CDR3 is 15 residues. With 5 bases clipped from V and 4 bases from J, the junction kept 7 bases outside the gene matches. The germline CDR1 and CDR2 sequences are MDHEN and SYDVKM. The CDR3 region has the DNA TGTGCCAGCAGTCCAAGACTAGCGGGAAGGTACGAGCAGTACTTC. This codes for CASSPRLAGRYEQYF.

This clonotype has at least ten counts. This rearrangement joins TRBV5-1 to TRBJ1-1, with 10 bases aligning to TRBD1. V dropped 4 bases and J dropped 1; count of bases not matched to a gene: 10. This CDR3 has 17 residues. CDR1 is SGHRS, CDR2 YFSETQ, per germline. CDR3 region: CASSLGTGVGKNTEAFF. DNA of the CDR3: TGCGCCAGCAGCCTTGGGACAGGGGTCGGGAAGAACACTGAAGCTTTCTTT.

The rearrangement uses TRBV20-1 and TRBJ1-2; D is possibly TRBD1 (5 bases). In germline, CDR1 is DFQATT, CDR2 SNEGSKA (reference sequence). The germline V and J ends were trimmed by 2 bases and 7 bases, with 17 bases remaining between them. The CDR3 runs to 14 residues. CDR3 amino acids: CSARPGTVLSGYTF. The CDR3 DNA reads as TGCAGTGCTAGACCCGGGACGGTTCTAAGTGGCTACACCTTC.

Details on this clonotype: Relative to the germline gene, one junction end is altered; a read error may explain this. The V gene is TRBV10-1, the J gene TRBJ1-1, with 9 positions matching TRBD1. The CDR3 is 15 residues long. Germline V lookup: CDR1 WNHNN, CDR2 SYGVQD (reference sequence). The CDR3: CASSYGQGMNTEALF. CDR3 DNA sequence: TGCGCCAGCAGTTACGGACAGGGGATGAACACTGAAGCTCTCTTT.

About this clonotype itself: This could be a read error, since a much larger clone is one nucleotide away. The rearrangement uses TRBV28 and TRBJ1-5; 8 bases are shared with TRBD1. The CDR3 is 15 amino acids. Trimming removed 5 bases from V and 3 bases from J; junction bases left unmatched: 6. The V gene's germline CDR1 is MDHEN and CDR2 SYDVKM. The CDR3 DNA is TGTGCCAGCAGTCACAGGGGGACGAACAATCAGCCCCAGCATTTT. Amino acid sequence: CASSHRGTNNQPQHF.

This clonotype was recorded many times. The V call is TRBV11-1, the J call TRBJ2-3; D is perhaps TRBD1 or TRBD2 (5 bases each). V shed 5 bases and J shed 2 bases, with 14 bases lying between them. This CDR3 region has 15 residues. Per germline, CDR1 SGHAT and CDR2 FQDESV (reference sequence). Here the CDR3 reads CASSQDRGLTDTQYF. In nucleotides, the CDR3 is TGTGCCAGCAGCCAGGATCGGGGCCTCACAGATACGCAGTATTTT.

In its sample, this clonotype was seen many times. The chain is built from TRBV7-9 and TRBJ2-6; 14 bases align to TRBD2. The CDR3 has 19 residues. V trimming: 5 bases; J trimming: 1 base; junction bases outside the gene matches: 7. Germline CDR1 and CDR2: SEHNR and FQNEAQ (reference sequence). This chain's CDR3 is CASSPPWTSGRSGANVLTF. In DNA, the CDR3 is TGTGCCAGCAGCCCCCCTTGGACTAGCGGGAGGTCTGGGGCCAACGTCCTGACTTTC.

In its sample, this clonotype was seen many times. V is TRBV29-1 and J is TRBJ2-1, with D unresolved. The CDR3 consists of 13 residues. The V gene lost 4 bases and the J gene lost 0 bases, with 7 bases spanning the gap. Germline lookup yields CDR1 SQVTM and CDR2 ANQGSEA. The CDR3 spells CSVGVSSYNEQFF. CDR3 coding DNA: TGCAGCGTTGGTGTGAGCTCCTACAATGAGCAGTTCTTC.

This clonotype occurred many times. V gene TRBV4-1 combines with J gene TRBJ1-4, with a possible D match to TRBD1 (5 bases). Germline assignment: CDR1 MGHRA and CDR2 YSYEKL. CDR3 length equals 15 residues. Trimming took off 1 base at V and 8 bases at J, with 14 bases between the two ends. DNA of the CDR3: TGCGCCAGCAGCCAAGCCAGGGTAGAGGAAGAAAAACTGTTTTTT. Translated: CASSQARVEEEKLFF.

This clonotype was recorded at least ten times. This chain connects TRBV29-1 to TRBJ1-4, with 8 bases that match TRBD1. V trimming: 3 bases; J trimming: 4 bases; junction bases outside the gene matches: 4. The CDR3 has 14 amino acids. Per germline, CDR1 SQVTM and CDR2 ANQGSEA. The chain's CDR3 is CSVEGTGDNEKLFF. CDR3 DNA: TGCAGCGTTGAGGGGACAGGTGATAATGAAAAACTGTTTTTT.

The table lists this clonotype with many counts. The rearrangement links TRBV6-1 to TRBJ1-4, with D perhaps TRBD1 (5 bases). The CDR3 runs to 15 residues. From germline, CDR1 is MNHNS and CDR2 SASEGT. V was shortened by 2 bases and J by 13 bases, with 20 bases between the two germline ends. The CDR3 nucleotides read TGTGCCAGCAGTGAAACAGAATACCCCCTGGGGCGACTGTTTTTT. Its protein is CASSETEYPLGRLFF.

This clonotype was seen a few times. The chain employs TRBV6-6 and TRBJ2-1, with D possibly being TRBD1 or TRBD2 (5 bases each). Germline V lookup: CDR1 MNHNY, CDR2 SVGAGI (reference sequence). The CDR3 is made up of 16 amino acids. Trimming cost V 0 bases and J 6 bases, with 15 bases left between them. The CDR3 is CASSYSGGEIGNEQFF. The CDR3 DNA reads TGTGCCAGCAGTTACTCTGGGGGAGAAATAGGCAATGAGCAGTTCTTC.

Many counts were recorded for this clonotype. This chain joins TRBV2 and TRBJ1-2, with 8 nucleotides matching TRBD1. The germline gives CDR1 SNHLY, CDR2 FYNNEI. Trimming at V came to 6 bases and at J to 7 bases, leaving 25 bases not matched to a gene. The CDR3 runs to 19 residues. In nucleotides, the CDR3 is TGTGCCAGCAGCGAGGGGTCAGGGGGCGCCGAAGTGACAGGGACTGGCTACACCTTC. It codes for CASSEGSGGAEVTGTGYTF. Combining the CDR3 with reference TRBV2 and TRBJ1-2 gives the whole variable domain EPEVTQTPSHQVTQMGQEVILRCVPISNHLYFYWYRQILGQKVEFLVSFYNNEISEKSEIFDDQFSVERPDGSNFTLKIRSTKLEDSAMYFCASSEGSGGAEVTGTGYTFGSGTRLTVV.

The genes are TRBV30 and TRBJ2-4, with 10 positions matching TRBD2. Germline V gene lookup returns CDR1 GTSNPN and CDR2 SVGIG (reference sequence). There are 12 residues in the CDR3. After removal of 8 bases from V and 10 bases from J, the junction contained 8 bases not matched to a gene. CDR3 residues: CALGLASEIQYF. The CDR3 coding sequence is TGTGCCCTGGGACTAGCGTCGGAGATTCAGTACTTC. Based on the CDR3 plus reference TRBV30 and TRBJ2-4, the full variable domain is SQTIHQWPATLVQPVGSPLSLECTVEGTSNPNLYWYRQAAGRGLQLLFYSVGIGQISSEVPQNLSASRPQDRQFILSSKKLLLSDSGFYLCALGLASEIQYFGAGTRLSVL.

The CDR3 bases are TGTGCCTACAGCTTTTACGGGACGGGGGACGAGCAGTACTTC. Translating gives CAYSFYGTGDEQYF. The chain joins TRBV7-9 to TRBJ2-7, with D possibly TRBD2 on 6 matching bases. The CDR3 loop spans 14 amino acids. CDR1 is SEHNR and CDR2 is FQNEAQ in the germline V gene (reference sequence). Trimming cost V 11 bases and J 5 bases, with 22 bases left between them.

The table lists this clonotype with a few counts. One base away lies a much larger clone, so this may be a sequencing read error. The genes are TRBV20-1 and TRBJ2-7; 11 positions match TRBD2. The CDR3 contains 15 residues. J was trimmed by 6 bases and V by 8 bases; bases with no gene match: 15. From germline, CDR1 is DFQATT and CDR2 SNEGSKA (reference sequence). CDR3: CSTGDRGLAASEQYF. CDR3 DNA: TGCAGTACAGGAGACCGGGGACTAGCGGCAAGCGAGCAGTACTTC.

Ten or more counts support this clonotype. This chain joins TRBV5-1 and TRBJ2-3, with 9 bases lining up with TRBD2. Losses at the gene ends were 1 base for V and 5 bases for J; bases not matched to a gene: 8. This CDR3 is built from 16 residues. Germline values: CDR1 SGHRS, CDR2 YFSETQ. The CDR3 spells CASSLPSGTGIDTQYF. The CDR3 DNA follows: TGCGCCAGCAGCTTGCCTAGCGGGACTGGCATAGATACGCAGTATTTT.

To note about this clonotype: The junction differs from germline at one of its ends, possibly a read error. This chain uses TRBV30 with TRBJ2-5; tentative D call: TRBD1 (5 bases). The CDR3 sequence is 11 residues long. Germline CDR1 and CDR2: GTSNPN and SVGIG (reference sequence). The CDR3 region has the DNA TGTGCCTTTCACACAGGAGAGACCCGGTACTTC. This codes for CAFHTGETRYF.

This clonotype was recorded many times. The chain recombines TRBV27 with TRBJ2-1, with TRBD2 matching over 8 bases. The J segment lost 0 bases and the V segment lost 6 bases, leaving 10 bases of the junction unmatched. The CDR3 is 17 amino acids. CDR1 MNHEY and CDR2 SMNVEV come from the germline V gene (reference sequence). Here the CDR3 DNA reads TGTGCCAGCAGACCCCTAGCGGGTTCCAGCTCCTACAATGAGCAGTTCTTC. It encodes CASRPLAGSSSYNEQFF.

This clonotype was counted many times. The chain couples TRBV28 to TRBJ1-2; D remains unclear. The CDR3 extends over 13 amino acids. Germline CDR1 MDHEN, CDR2 SYDVKM. V lost 3 bases, J lost 4 bases, and 9 bases lay in between. CDR3 nucleotides: TGTGCCAGCAGTTTGCTGACCAGCTATGGCTACACCTTC. Residues: CASSLLTSYGYTF.